This T cell receptor beta chain was sequenced during a study of PD-1 blockade in classical Hodgkin lymphoma. About the study: On a schedule of every 2 weeks, patients received nivolumab 3 mg/kg intravenously.

Every patient relapsed after autologous stem cell transplantation, and brentuximab vedotin exposure varied. Out of thawed PBMCs, magnetic negative selection purified CD4+ T cells. Study observations and caveats: Baseline diversity was lower in partial responders and progressors than complete responders.

Note on this clone: Its antigen is as yet unknown.

The V gene's germline CDR1 is MDHEN and CDR2 SYDVKM. The CDR3 totals 13 residues. V shed 7 bases and J shed 6 bases, with 15 bases lying between them. Sequencing used immunoSEQ multiplex PCR; TCRdb keeps in-frame clones, though not all of them. Here the sample spans over 20,000 clones, over 80% being singletons. The TCR was taken from a human donor with classical Hodgkin lymphoma. The V call is TRBV28, the J call TRBJ1-2; D may be TRBD1 (6 bases). Sequencing was performed on CD4+ T cells from blood, taken at baseline. CDR3 coding DNA: TGTGCCAGCATTCTCTCGGGGGGCGATGGCTACACCTTC. As protein: CASILSGGDGYTF.